These 11 T cell receptor beta chains originate from one sample sequenced in a study of cytomegalovirus exposure and HLA in healthy donors. Both 60 Vbeta primers and 13 Jbeta primers went into the PCR. Here immunoSEQ multiplex PCR was the method, and the copy in TCRdb shows in-frame clones only, minus some. The top ten hold less than 3% of the sample, which has hundreds of thousands of clones, roughly 70% seen once. Source material: PBMCs. These receptors were collected from a middle-aged man in good health and CMV-seropositive.

The rearrangement uses TRBV28 and TRBJ1-5; D call uncertain. V was clipped by 7 bases and J by 6 bases, with 7 bases between them. The germline V gene has CDR1 MDHEN and CDR2 SYDVKM. CDR3 length equals 11 residues. In DNA form, the CDR3 reads TGTGCCAGCAAAGGGAGTCAGCCCCAGCATTTT. Residues: CASKGSQPQHF.

This clone was counted only a few times. The chain uses TRBV5-6 and TRBJ1-5; the D is unclear. The CDR3 consists of 17 residues. The germline V gene encodes CDR1 SGHDT and CDR2 YYEEEE. V gave up 1 base and J gave up 7 bases, with 21 bases separating them. Here the CDR3 reads CASSLSRGASPYQPQHF. The CDR3 coding sequence is TGTGCCAGCAGCTTGTCTCGGGGAGCGAGTCCTTACCAGCCCCAGCATTTT.

The V call is TRBV7-8, the J call TRBJ2-5, with 7 nucleotides matching TRBD1. The better agreement between TRBJ2-7 and the DNA end casts doubt on the J call. The CDR3 contains 16 residues. Germline CDR1 reads SGHVS; CDR2 reads FQNEAQ. For the CDR3, the DNA is TGTGCCAGCAGCTTAGAATTCGATACAGGGGAGTACGAGCAGTACTTC. Protein product: CASSLEFDTGEYEQYF.

This clone was counted once. The rearrangement uses TRBV9 and TRBJ2-2; D perhaps matches TRBD1 (5 bases). V was shortened by 0 bases and J by 5 bases, with 14 bases between the two germline ends. The V gene's germline CDR1 is SGDLS and CDR2 YYNGEE. The CDR3 consists of 16 residues. CDR3 protein: CASSVGRVVETGELFF. The CDR3 bases are TGTGCCAGCAGCGTAGGCAGGGTAGTCGAAACCGGGGAGCTGTTTTTT.

V gene TRBV2 combines with J gene TRBJ1-5, with TRBD1 as a possible D gene (5 bases). The CDR3 consists of 14 residues. CDR1 SNHLY and CDR2 FYNNEI come from the germline V gene. Trimming took 7 bases from V and 4 from J, leaving 14 bases between them. CDR3 DNA: TGTGCCAGCACCGGGGGGGGAGGAAATCAGCCCCAGCATTTT. This translates into CASTGGGGNQPQHF.

The CDR3 nucleotides are TGCGCCAGCAGTGAGGTGAAGGAGGGATACAATGAGCAGTTCTTC. Protein sequence: CASSEVKEGYNEQFF. The rearrangement links TRBV10-1 to TRBJ2-1; TRBD2 is a possible D gene (6 bases). Germline V gives CDR1 WNHNN, CDR2 SYGVQD (reference sequence). This CDR3 is built from 15 residues. Trimming cost V 2 bases and J 4 bases, with 12 bases left between them.

This clone appeared a single time. V usage is TRBV27 and J usage is TRBJ2-5, with D tentatively TRBD2 (5 bases). The CDR3 consists of 16 residues. The germline V and J ends were trimmed by 4 bases and 1 base, with 16 bases remaining between them. CDR1 and CDR2 (germline): MNHEY, SMNVEV (reference sequence). Written as DNA, the CDR3 is TGTGCCAGCAGTTATAGCTCGTTGGGAGCCCAAGAGACCCAGTACTTC. Amino acid sequence: CASSYSSLGAQETQYF.

This clone was detected only a few times. The genes are TRBV5-4 and TRBJ1-2; the D gene is possibly TRBD1 (5 bases). V lost 0 bases to trimming and J lost 7 bases, with 13 bases between them. In germline, CDR1 is SGHNT, CDR2 YYREEE (reference sequence). This CDR3 spans 14 amino acids. The DNA of the CDR3 is TGTGCCAGCAGCTTGGGGCAGGGTTCCTCTGGCTACACCTTC. Translating gives CASSLGQGSSGYTF.

This chain connects TRBV4-3 to TRBJ1-1; no reliable D call. This CDR3 comprises 17 residues. The ends were cut back, 1 base at V and 5 bases at J, with 20 bases in the middle. The germline CDR1 and CDR2 sequences are LGHNA and YSLEER. CDR3 coding DNA: TGCGCCAGCAGCCAAGGGGCCGGGGTGCGGGAAGGAACTGAAGCTTTCTTT. Translating gives CASSQGAGVREGTEAFF.

The sample holds one count of this clone. This chain links TRBV2 with TRBJ1-1, with D perhaps TRBD1 (5 bases). Germline loops: CDR1 SNHLY, CDR2 FYNNEI. Trimming cost V 7 bases and J 5 bases, with 14 bases left between them. This CDR3 region has 13 residues. The CDR3 DNA reads as TGTGCCAGCAAGCAGGGCCTAAGGACTGAAGCTTTCTTT. This translates into CASKQGLRTEAFF.

This clone was picked up a small number of times. The same CDR3 can be traced to other DNA sequences in this sample. V is TRBV5-1 and J is TRBJ2-3, with D maybe TRBD2 (5 bases). There are 12 residues in the CDR3. The germline V gene has CDR1 SGHRS and CDR2 YFSETQ. V was clipped by 4 bases and J by 5 bases, with 8 bases between them. The CDR3 nucleotides are TGCGCCAGCAGCGTCGGAGGAGATACGCAGTATTTT. The encoded protein is CASSVGGDTQYF.